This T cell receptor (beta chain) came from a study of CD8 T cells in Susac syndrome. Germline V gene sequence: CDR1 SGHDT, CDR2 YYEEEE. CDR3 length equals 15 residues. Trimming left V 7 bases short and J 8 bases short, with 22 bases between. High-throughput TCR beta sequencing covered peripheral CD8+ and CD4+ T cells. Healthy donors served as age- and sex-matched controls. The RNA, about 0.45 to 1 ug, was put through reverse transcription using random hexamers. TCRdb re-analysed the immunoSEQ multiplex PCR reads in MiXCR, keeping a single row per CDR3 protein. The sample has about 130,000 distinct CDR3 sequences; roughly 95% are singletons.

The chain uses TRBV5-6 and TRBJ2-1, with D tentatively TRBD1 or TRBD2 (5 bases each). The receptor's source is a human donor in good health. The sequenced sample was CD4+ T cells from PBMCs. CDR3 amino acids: CASSTPMGTMDEQFF. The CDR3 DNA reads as TGTGCCAGCTCGACCCCCATGGGGACCATGGATGAGCAGTTCTTC.